This T cell receptor (beta chain) was documented in a study of T cell clonality in common variable immunodeficiency (dated by TCRdb to between 2014 and 2017). Points the paper makes about the study in general: According to the authors, finding the cause of the higher clonality in CVID would require sequencing the repertoires of T cell subpopulations. TCRbeta clonality was higher in CVID subjects than in healthy controls (t-test p = 0.018), and the increase was most characteristic of about a third of subjects. Even though DNA input was the same, control samples had an average of about 80,000 unique sequences each, compared with about 31,000 in CVID samples. Fewer TCRbeta clones were shared among CVID subjects than among healthy controls (p < 0.0001). Fewer deletions and N-nucleotide insertions were reportedly observed in CVID TCRbeta sequences, and highly modified clones with 13 or more V deletions were reportedly absent from CVID TCRbeta sequences. Differences among patients in the CVID cohort limited the correlations between repertoire features and clinical complications.

CVID samples and control samples contributed equivalent amounts of genomic DNA as sequencing input. For every sample, a 60 bp segment covering the rearranged TCRbeta CDR3 region was amplified and then sequenced. TCRbeta amplification used the immunoSEQ assay, a bias-corrected multiplex PCR with high-throughput sequencing. Under the source paper's analysis protocol: Each unique nucleotide sequence was treated as a clone and annotated with V, D and J genes, copy number and frequency. Sequences were labeled productive if in frame, and non-productive if out of frame or containing stop codons. Clonality was calculated from Shannon's entropy as previously described. Mean CDR3 Kyte-Doolittle hydropathy was derived from the predicted amino acid sequences of productive clones. Using the R hclust function, scaled V gene usage was clustered hierarchically with Manhattan distance and complete linkage. Sharing of clones by CDR3 amino acid sequence was evaluated by resampling 12 repertoires per group over 100 rounds. The repertoires were searched for about 70 published EBV-specific TCRbeta sequences and some 250 published CMV-specific TCRbeta sequences. Analysis left out a couple of CVID samples that produced under 10,000 sequences, so around 40 CVID repertoires remained. Imported from immuneACCESS, the table was reduced by TCRdb to in-frame sequences with V and J called. These copies leave out some clones; in studies compared against another copy, an unresolved V gene accounts for under half, and the cause of the remainder is not known. The DNA was the basis for D and trimming; V, J and clone size are from that table. The sample comprises tens of thousands of clones, and every one was counted more than once. The ten biggest clones cover about 1.5% of the sample.

Both CVID patients and healthy controls were predominantly of Caucasian heritage. Heparinized peripheral whole blood samples of about 5 to 9 ml were collected from each donor. Genomic DNA from adults with common variable immune deficiency (CVID) and from healthy adult controls was the source for sequencing TCRbeta CDR3 repertoires. The control group comprised about 22 healthy adult volunteers, roughly twelve female and approximately 10 male, aged roughly 20 to 75 years with a mean age of roughly 32. Diluted blood was density-centrifuged over Hypaque 1077 or Ficoll-Paque to isolate peripheral blood mononuclear cells. Genomic DNA was obtained from unsorted mononuclear cells through either Qiagen column purification or a centrifugation-based method. In this sample, this clone turned up a few times. Its antigen has not been determined. The sequenced material came from peripheral blood mononuclear cells. The clonotype comes from a person aged 18 to 70 in good health.

The CDR3 region reads CASSTTPGTWRTDTAFF. The sequenced CDR3 bases are TGTGCCAGTAGTACAACTCCCGGGACATGGAGAACAGATACG. The rearrangement joined TRBV19 to TRBJ1-1; the D gene is perhaps TRBD1, on 6 matching bases. The CDR3 end falls 3 residues outside the read, so it is completed with the germline J gene. The germline V gene encodes CDR1 LNHDA and CDR2 SQIVND (reference sequence). The CDR3 starts with the cysteine, ends with the phenylalanine, and has 17 residues. Shown are 42 bases from within the CDR3, in frame from base 1. Where the CDR3 stops, the reference TRBV19 and TRBJ1-1 genes take over; the full variable domain is DGGITQSPKYLFRKEGQNVTLSCEQNLNHDAMYWYRQDPGQGLRLIYYSQIVNDFQKGDIAEGYSVSREKKESFPLTVTSAQKNPTAFYLCASSTTPGTWRTDTAFFGQGTRLTVV.